This TCR beta chain was identified in a study of blood T cell repertoires in COVID-19. Study-wide context: Both acute and convalescent COVID-19 samples were obtained from the United States, Italy and Spain.

Authors' analysis steps: Nucleated cell counts were estimated from reference gene primer amplification. Only in-frame clones appear in the TCRdb table, and some are missing; sequencing was by immunoSEQ multiplex PCR. The DNA gave D and trimming, while V, J and clone size come from that table. The sample records approximately 250,000 clones, approximately 81% being singletons. Germline lookup yields CDR1 MNHEY and CDR2 SVGAGI. This CDR3 is built from 13 residues. Trimming removed 10 bases from V and 5 bases from J; junction bases left unmatched: 8. The rearrangement links TRBV6-5 to TRBJ2-1, with 7 bases identical to TRBD1. The sequence derives from a man in his 60s with acute or convalescent COVID-19. Sequencing was performed on peripheral blood. The CDR3: CATFGTVNNEQFF. CDR3 DNA: TGTGCCACCTTCGGGACAGTAAACAATGAGCAGTTCTTC.